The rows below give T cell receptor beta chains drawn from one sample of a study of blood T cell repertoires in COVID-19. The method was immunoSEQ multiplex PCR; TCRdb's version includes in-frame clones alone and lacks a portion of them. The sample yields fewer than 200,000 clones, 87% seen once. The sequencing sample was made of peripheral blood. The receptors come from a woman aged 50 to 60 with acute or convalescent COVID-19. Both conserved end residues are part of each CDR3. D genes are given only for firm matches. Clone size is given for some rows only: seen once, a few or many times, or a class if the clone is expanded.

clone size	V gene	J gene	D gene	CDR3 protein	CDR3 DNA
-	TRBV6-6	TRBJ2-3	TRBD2	CASSRPGLAGRTDTQYF	TGTGCCAGCAGTCGACCGGGACTAGCGGGACGCACAGATACGCAGTATTTT
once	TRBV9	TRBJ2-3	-	CASSPLDSFTDTQYF	TGTGCCAGCAGCCCCCTGGACAGCTTCACAGATACGCAGTATTTT
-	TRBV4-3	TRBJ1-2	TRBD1	CASSIGKGQGADGYTF	TGCGCCAGCAGTATTGGGAAAGGACAGGGGGCGGATGGCTACACCTTC
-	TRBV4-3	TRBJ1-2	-	CASSQDYDRTNYGYTF	TGCGCCAGCAGCCAAGATTATGACAGAACTAACTATGGCTACACCTTC
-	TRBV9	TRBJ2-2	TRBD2	CASSAPGGHETGELFF	TGTGCCAGCAGCGCGCCGGGGGGGCACGAAACCGGGGAGCTGTTTTTT
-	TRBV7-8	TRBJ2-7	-	CASSLGRGSYEQYF	TGTGCCAGCAGCTTGGGGCGGGGATCCTACGAGCAGTACTTC
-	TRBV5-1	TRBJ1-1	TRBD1	CASSWGTGGAGTEAFF	TGCGCCAGCAGCTGGGGGACAGGGGGCGCGGGTACTGAAGCTTTCTTT
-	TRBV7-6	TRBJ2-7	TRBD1	CASSLGGTGGGEQYF	TGTGCCAGCAGCTTAGGCGGGACAGGGGGAGGCGAGCAGTACTTC
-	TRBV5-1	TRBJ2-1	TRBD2	CASSLEGSGGYPTREQFF	TGCGCCAGCAGCTTGGAAGGTAGCGGGGGCTACCCTACCAGGGAGCAGTTCTTC
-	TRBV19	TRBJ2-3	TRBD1	CASSTRTGVKDTQYF	TGTGCCAGTAGTACCCGGACAGGGGTGAAAGATACGCAGTATTTT
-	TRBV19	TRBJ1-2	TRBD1	CAIWSGGSSDYGYTF	TGTGCCATTTGGTCAGGGGGCTCTTCCGACTATGGCTACACCTTC